This entry is about one TCR beta chain. The antigen is unknown. It may be a read error: a sequence one base away is much more abundant. This CDR3 region has 13 residues. Germline CDR1 and CDR2: MNHEY and SVGAGI. V gave up 1 base and J gave up 3 bases, with 1 base separating them. These data are taken from a study of post-analysis software for immune sequencing data. Study as a whole: The disease courses spanned relapsing-remitting, secondary progressive and progressive-relapsing forms of multiple sclerosis.

Prepared libraries of TCR beta cDNA carried unique molecular identifiers. Each CDR3 protein is one row after TCRdb ran MiXCR on the PCR reads. The sample lists approximately 690,000 distinct CDR3 sequences, approximately 59% seen once, with 11% in the top ten. Study-level points and caveats: The study found TRBV5-6, TRBV5-1 and TRBV20-1 among a few TRBV segments more frequent in patients than controls. Samples prepared in the same batch strongly co-clustered by F measure.

This rearrangement joins TRBV6-5 to TRBJ2-6; no firm D call. The sequenced sample consisted of blood. This clonotype was obtained from a girl aged 2-10 years with multiple sclerosis. The CDR3 sequence is CASSYFGANVLTF. DNA for the CDR3: TGTGCCAGCAGTTACTTTGGGGCCAACGTCCTGACTTTC.